A single sample is the source of the 10 T cell receptor beta chains below, sequenced in a study of blood T cell repertoires in COVID-19. Libraries were prepared by immunoSEQ multiplex PCR; TCRdb keeps only in-frame clonotypes and omits some of them. In the table there are approximately 100,000 clones, less than 80% of which are singletons. Specimen: peripheral blood. The source is a man in his sixties or seventies with active or convalescent COVID-19.

The CDR3 here is CASRDQGLTYGYTF. The CDR3 DNA is TGCGCCAGCCGAGATCAGGGCCTGACATATGGCTACACCTTC. The rearrangement uses TRBV5-1 and TRBJ1-2, with D maybe TRBD1 (5 bases). The CDR3 covers 14 residues. CDR1 and CDR2 (germline): SGHRS, YFSETQ. Trimming removed 7 bases from V and 5 bases from J, with 18 bases in between.

On this clone: Other DNA sequences in this sample translate to the same CDR3. The chain couples TRBV7-2 to TRBJ1-2, with 9 bases fitting TRBD1. The trim removed 5 bases at V and 8 bases at J, leaving 6 bases unmatched. From germline, CDR1 is SGHTA and CDR2 FQGNSA. The CDR3 loop spans 13 amino acids. CDR3: CASSAGQGYGYTF. The CDR3, as DNA: TGTGCCAGCAGCGCGGGACAGGGATACGGCTACACCTTC.

The chain combines TRBV2 with TRBJ1-2; 9 nucleotides agree with TRBD1. Per the germline V gene, CDR1 is SNHLY and CDR2 is FYNNEI. The CDR3 sequence is 14 residues long. The trim removed 2 bases at V and 4 bases at J, leaving 2 bases unmatched. CDR3 protein: CASSELQGAYGYTF. Here the CDR3 DNA reads TGTGCCAGCAGTGAATTACAGGGGGCCTATGGCTACACCTTC.

The chain links TRBV24-1 to TRBJ2-7, with 10 bases matching TRBD2. The CDR3 has 13 residues. Trimming took 10 bases from V and 4 from J; bases not matched to a gene: 6. Germline V gene lookup returns CDR1 KGHDR and CDR2 SFDVKD. This chain's CDR3 is CATRASGSYEQYF. Here the CDR3 DNA reads TGTGCCACGAGGGCTAGCGGGAGTTACGAGCAGTACTTC.

The count of this clone is one. The rearrangement joins TRBV2 to TRBJ2-2, with TRBD1 matching 8 bases. Germline CDR1 SNHLY, CDR2 FYNNEI. The CDR3 spans 15 residues. The V gene end was trimmed by 4 bases and the J gene end by 3 bases; junction bases not matched to a gene: 4. The CDR3, as DNA: TGTGCCAGCAGTGGACAGGGGCTCTACACCGGGGAGCTGTTTTTT. This codes for CASSGQGLYTGELFF.

The CDR3 DNA reads TGTGCCTGGAGTGCCCGACAGAGAGCTTTCTTT. Translation gives CAWSARQRAFF. The chain has TRBV30 and TRBJ1-1; D is possibly TRBD1 (5 bases). Trimming pared 1 base from V and 10 bases from J, leaving 10 bases between. The CDR3 is made up of 11 amino acids. Germline-derived CDR1 and CDR2 are GTSNPN and SVGIG (reference sequence). The whole variable domain, remainder taken from reference TRBV30 and TRBJ1-1, is SQTIHQWPATLVQPVGSPLSLECTVEGTSNPNLYWYRQAAGRGLQLLFYSVGIGQISSEVPQNLSASRPQDRQFILSSKKLLLSDSGFYLCAWSARQRAFFGQGTRLTVV.

The chain carries TRBV5-6 and TRBJ1-5, with 8 bases fitting TRBD1. CDR1 and CDR2 (germline): SGHDT, YYEEEE. The V gene end was trimmed by 0 bases and the J gene end by 5 bases; junction bases not matched to a gene: 4. This CDR3 region has 15 residues. The CDR3 DNA follows: TGTGCCAGCAGCTTGGCAGGACAGGGATATCAGCCCCAGCATTTT. The encoded protein is CASSLAGQGYQPQHF.

The chain has TRBV6-5 and TRBJ1-6, with D unclear. The CDR3 length is 12 residues. The V and J ends lost 8 bases and 4 bases respectively, with 6 bases between them. Germline CDR1 MNHEY, CDR2 SVGAGI. The CDR3 reads CASAQYNSPLHF. DNA for the CDR3: TGTGCCAGCGCACAGTATAATTCACCCCTCCACTTT.

This clone occurred once. The chain has TRBV10-2 and TRBJ2-7; perhaps TRBD1 as D (6 bases). This CDR3 spans 12 amino acids. Trimming cost V 7 bases and J 8 bases, with 15 bases left between them. In germline, CDR1 is WSHSY, CDR2 SAAADI. CDR3 DNA sequence: TGCGCCAGCACCCCCCGGGACACCCAGCAGTACTTC. The encoded protein is CASTPRDTQQYF.

J is TRBJ1-2 and V is TRBV12-3 or TRBV12-4; D is unresolved. V lost 2 bases, J lost 5 bases, and 9 bases lay in between. The length of the CDR3 is 13 residues. The CDR3 DNA reads TGTGCCAGCAGTTTAAACGGGATGTATGGCTACACCTTC. It specifies CASSLNGMYGYTF.